This T cell receptor beta chain derives from a study of neurological immune-mediated disorders. On the study more broadly: Multiple sclerosis patients numbered roughly 35, of whom some 31 were relapsing-remitting and 3 secondary progressive.

Each CDR3 protein is one row after TCRdb ran MiXCR on the 5' RACE reads. This sample has 65,000 to 70,000 distinct CDR3 sequences, with over 4% found just once. Germline-derived CDR1 and CDR2 are SGHRS and YFSETQ. The CDR3 is 15 residues long. After removal of 2 bases from V and 1 base from J, the junction contained 5 bases not matched to a gene. This clonotype showed up many times. The sample consisted of PBMCs. The origin of this receptor is a man aged 45-60 years with multiple sclerosis. The genes are TRBV5-1 and TRBJ1-1, with TRBD1 matching over 7 bases. Written as DNA, the CDR3 is TGCGCCAGCAGCTTCGGAGACAGGGCGAACACTGAAGCTTTCTTT. This sequence encodes CASSFGDRANTEAFF.